This T cell receptor beta chain is from a study of human T cells and chemical hapten exposure. Study in general: The study patch tested 0.01% DPC on the upper back and read results at 6 days.

Attachment of unique molecular identifiers to individual cDNA molecules was performed in the library. One entry per CDR3 protein, called by TCRdb with MiXCR from the RACE reads. The table has just over 350,000 distinct CDR3 sequences, around 6% seen once; the top ten hold more than 5.5%. This CDR3 contains 13 residues. Per germline, CDR1 LGHDT and CDR2 YNNKEL (reference sequence). This clonotype was seen more than once but under ten times. The junction shows a germline mismatch at one end, possibly a read error. Noted time point: patch test 2, 6 weeks after DPC sensitization. Indicated treatment: therapeutic diphenylcyclopropenone sensitization with weekly scalp DPC.

The receptor was isolated from a woman aged 18-29 years with alopecia areata. Some clones in this sample may be carry-over from other donors' samples. The V gene is TRBV3-1, the J gene TRBJ2-7; 9 bases fit TRBD1. The input for sequencing was whole blood, taken in connection with sensitization to the hapten diphenylcyclopropenone (DPC). The CDR3: CASTQQGANEQYF. The CDR3 nucleotides read TGTGCCAGCACCCAACAGGGGGCCAACGAGCAGTACTTC.